What follows describes a single T cell receptor (beta chain). It lacks a known antigen. No much larger clone is present one base from it, and per-base qualities are unavailable. This entry is derived from a study of shared clonotypes between healthy human individuals (dated by TCRdb to the early 2020s). About the full investigation: The cohort comprised a couple of women and three men aged 18 to 49 years. To increase sequencing depth and limit assay-specific biases, TCR repertoire library preparation and sequencing were carried out by different laboratories using diverse techniques. To estimate repertoire size and how much clonotype sharing occurs between individuals, the study deeply sequenced the blood TCR repertoires of about five healthy adults. Each donor's leukapheresis produced roughly between roughly 0.94 and 9.5 billion PBMCs.

The donors were healthy, HIV-negative adults with no recently reported acute infections or vaccinations. Every donor was a Caucasian adult living in Nashville, Tennessee, USA. For unsorted samples, 90 million to 95 million PBMCs were counted, and genomic DNA was extracted using the QIAamp DNA Blood Mini kit. Blood was obtained by leukapheresis, after which PBMCs were separated by Ficoll-Histopaque density gradient centrifugation and cryopreserved in liquid nitrogen vapor phase. Using the deep immunoSEQ assay, multiplex PCR amplified TCR CDR3 regions from genomic DNA. For each cell subset, the extracted genomic DNA was distributed evenly across all wells of several immunoSEQ 96-well plates, and each plate served as one replicate. Each replicate PCR for unsorted PBMC received about 310 ng genomic DNA, equal to approximately 30,000 T cell genomes. Unsorted PBMC genomic DNA was sequenced across ten immunoSEQ deep assay plates. Purified libraries were quantified with a Qubit 3.0 fluorometer, sized on a Bioanalyzer 2100, and re-quantified with the KAPA Library Quantification kit. Every immunoSEQ 96-well plate was sequenced on a separate single-read 150-cycle Illumina NextSeq 550 flow cell. The authors' analysis ran thus. Because the immunoSEQ output included only junctional sequences and no quality scores, the filtering could not be the same as the filtering used for full-length reads. To assign V/J genes and CDR3, sequences were annotated against IMGT germline references using PyIR, a Python wrapper for IgBLAST v1.9. Reads were filtered out if the reads had weak V/J assignments (E-value above 1e-6), no CDR3, stop codons, out-of-frame junctions, or ambiguous translated residues. V3J clonotypes were defined by identical inferred V gene, J gene, and CDR3 amino acid sequence. The percentage overlap between two repertoires was calculated by dividing the number of shared unique clonotypes by the size of the smaller repertoire. Repertoire richness was assessed with RTK rarefaction, the Chao1 estimator, and Recon v2.1 estimates of unobserved clonotypes. The table was pulled from immuneACCESS by TCRdb, which kept in-frame rearrangements only. Such tables lose some clones; where checked, under half of the loss comes from unresolved V genes, and the rest has no known cause. V and J calls and clone size come straight from that table; D and trimming were deduced from the DNA. Here the sample has roughly 510,000 clones; about 80% occur a single time. The ten top clones hold 12% of the sample.

General study outcomes and caveats: Because the study included a small number of donors, the genetic and exposure-history diversity represented was limited. Pairwise subsampling led to the expectation that sequencing depth would affect the degree of clonotype sharing among donors. Sampling was restricted to blood, and TCR repertoires in tissues likely differ from the TCR repertoires found in blood.

Taken from cysteine to phenylalanine, the CDR3 has 17 residues. CDR3 DNA only is kept here, 51 bases in frame from base 1. V drops 0 bases and J drops 0 bases, leaving 14 bases in between. Reading the germline V gene (reference sequence) gives CDR1 SGHNT and CDR2 YYREEE. The TCR comes from a woman aged 40 to 50 in good health. Some clones in this sample may be carry-over from other donors' samples. The receptor chain draws on TRBV5-4 and TRBJ2-3; TRBD1 could be the D gene, as 6 bases match. Sequencing was done on a sample of PBMCs. CDR3 sequence: CASSLGAARGSTDTQYF. Here is the DNA: TGTGCCAGCAGCTTGGGCGCGGCCAGGGGAAGCACAGATACGCAGTATTTT.